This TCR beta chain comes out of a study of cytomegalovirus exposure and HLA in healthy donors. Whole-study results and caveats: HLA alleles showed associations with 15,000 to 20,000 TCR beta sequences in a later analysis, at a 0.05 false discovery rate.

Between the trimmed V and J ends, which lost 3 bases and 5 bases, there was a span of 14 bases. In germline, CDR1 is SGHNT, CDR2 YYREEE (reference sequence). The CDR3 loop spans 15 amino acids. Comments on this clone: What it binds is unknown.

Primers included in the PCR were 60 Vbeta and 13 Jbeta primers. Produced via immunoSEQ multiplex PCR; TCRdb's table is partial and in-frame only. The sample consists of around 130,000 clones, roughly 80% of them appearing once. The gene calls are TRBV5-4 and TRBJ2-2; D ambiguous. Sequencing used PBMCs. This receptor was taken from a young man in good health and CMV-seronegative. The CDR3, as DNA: TGTGCCAGCAGCTCGAACTCCGAACCGACCGGGGAGCTGTTTTTT. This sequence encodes CASSSNSEPTGELFF.